What follows are 17 T cell receptor beta chains derived from one specimen sequenced in a study of blood T cell repertoires in COVID-19 (dated by TCRdb to between 2020 and 2021). The receptor library was made with the immunoSEQ multiplex PCR assay. Entries here come from immuneACCESS through TCRdb and include only in-frame sequences with V and J called. Some clones fail to appear in such tables; in the studies checked, an unresolved V gene covers under half of the shortfall, and the cause of the remainder is unknown. The sample table shows 490,000 or so clones, and 88% are seen once. 6.5% to 9.5% of the sample is held by the ten biggest clonotypes. The sample was PBMCs or T cells enriched from blood (not recorded which). The receptors shown here come from a woman aged 55-70 years who had recovered from COVID-19.

V gene TRBV5-1 combines with J gene TRBJ1-5; D gene uncertain. The CDR3 is 14 amino acids. CDR1 SGHRS and CDR2 YFSETQ come from the germline V gene. V was pared by 0 bases and J by 9 bases, with 13 bases between. Written as DNA, the CDR3 is TGCGCCAGCAGCTTGGTTGGCCTTCCTTCGCCCCAGCATTTT. It encodes CASSLVGLPSPQHF.

This chain uses TRBV7-9 with TRBJ1-2, with D uncertain. The germline gives CDR1 SEHNR, CDR2 FQNEAQ (reference sequence). The CDR3 is 14 amino acids. V lost 2 bases and J 3 bases, leaving 10 bases between the germline ends. CDR3 residues: CASSLNGSDYGYTF. CDR3 DNA sequence: TGTGCCAGCAGCTTAAATGGGAGCGACTATGGCTACACCTTC.

The J gene is TRBJ2-3, the V gene TRBV6-1, with D maybe TRBD2 (6 bases). The V end lost 3 bases, the J end lost 2 bases, and 9 bases lay between the germline ends. The CDR3 length is 14 residues. Germline lookup yields CDR1 MNHNS and CDR2 SASEGT. The CDR3 is CASSEPGVTDTQYF. The CDR3 DNA follows: TGTGCCAGCAGTGAGCCGGGGGTCACAGATACGCAGTATTTT.

The chain employs TRBV7-2 and TRBJ2-2; TRBD1 aligns across 11 bases. Germline-derived CDR1 and CDR2 are SGHTA and FQGNSA. The V and J ends lost 5 bases and 5 bases, in that order; junction bases with no gene match: 7. The CDR3 is 16 residues long. DNA of the CDR3: TGTGCCAGCAGCAGTCGGGGGACAGGGGGGACCGGGGAGCTGTTTTTT. It yields the protein CASSSRGTGGTGELFF.

This clone was observed a single time. This chain joins TRBV7-8 and TRBJ2-1; maybe TRBD2 (5 bases). Trimming pared 0 bases from V and 13 bases from J, leaving 13 bases between. There are 13 residues in the CDR3. Germline values: CDR1 SGHVS, CDR2 FQNEAQ. The CDR3 loop is CASSLARTGGQFF. The CDR3 nucleotides read TGTGCCAGCAGCTTAGCGAGGACTGGCGGACAGTTCTTC.

The chain is built from TRBV30 and TRBJ1-2; 8 bases align to TRBD1. The trim removed 1 base at V and 4 bases at J, leaving 8 bases unmatched. The CDR3 consists of 15 residues. Germline CDR1 and CDR2: GTSNPN and SVGIG (reference sequence). CDR3 in amino acids: CAWSGAGQAFYGYTF. CDR3 coding DNA: TGTGCCTGGAGTGGAGCGGGACAGGCCTTCTATGGCTACACCTTC.

This chain uses TRBV11-2 with TRBJ2-7, with a weak D call TRBD1 (5 bases). V was pared by 6 bases and J by 1 base, with 10 bases between. CDR1 is SGHAT, CDR2 FQNNGV, per germline. This CDR3 spans 13 amino acids. This CDR3 is CASRSQGSYEQYF. CDR3 DNA sequence: TGTGCCAGCAGGTCGCAGGGTTCCTACGAGCAGTACTTC.

This clone occurred once. This chain connects TRBV5-6 to TRBJ2-3; D remains ambiguous. V lost 4 bases, J lost 0 bases, and 6 bases lay in between. In germline, CDR1 is SGHDT, CDR2 YYEEEE. CDR3 length: 13 amino acids. The CDR3 spells CASSRSSTDTQYF. The CDR3, as DNA: TGTGCCAGCAGCCGTTCTAGCACAGATACGCAGTATTTT.

V usage is TRBV18 and J usage is TRBJ2-7; TRBD2 aligns across 13 bases. The V gene's germline CDR1 is KGHSH and CDR2 LQKENI. The J segment lost 1 base and the V segment lost 5 bases, leaving 2 bases of the junction unmatched. This CDR3 comprises 15 residues. CDR3: CASSLGLAGSYEQYV. Written as DNA, the CDR3 is TGTGCCAGCTCATTGGGACTAGCGGGGTCCTACGAGCAGTACGTC.

The DNA for the CDR3 is TGTGCCAGCAGCTTGGCCGCGGGGGGGCTAGGCCATGAGCAGTTCTTC. It codes for CASSLAAGGLGHEQFF. The chain recombines TRBV5-4 with TRBJ2-1; TRBD2 matches 9 bases. This CDR3 is 16 amino acids long. From germline, CDR1 is SGHNT and CDR2 YYREEE (reference sequence). With 0 bases clipped from V and 8 bases from J, the junction kept 9 bases outside the gene matches.

This clone was counted a few times. V and J are TRBV29-1 and TRBJ1-1; 9 bases map to TRBD1. The V gene end was trimmed by 6 bases and the J gene end by 1 base; junction bases not matched to a gene: 3. Germline assignment: CDR1 SQVTM and CDR2 ANQGSEA. This CDR3 spans 13 amino acids. The CDR3 nucleotides read TGCAGCGTCACAGGGGGCCAGAACACTGAAGCTTTCTTT. Its translation is CSVTGGQNTEAFF.

This sequence joins TRBV6-5 and TRBJ1-2, with TRBD1 as a possible D gene (6 bases). The V end lost 2 bases, the J end lost 3 bases, and 10 bases lay between the germline ends. The CDR3 is made up of 14 amino acids. Germline lookup yields CDR1 MNHEY and CDR2 SVGAGI. CDR3 bases: TGTGCCAGCAGTTACGACTGGACAGACTATGGCTACACCTTC. Amino acids: CASSYDWTDYGYTF.

The V gene is TRBV2, the J gene TRBJ1-1; 7 positions match TRBD1. Trimming cost V 6 bases and J 0 bases; bases outside gene matches: 13. This CDR3 has 17 amino acids. Germline-derived CDR1 and CDR2 are SNHLY and FYNNEI. The CDR3 DNA reads as TGTGCCAGCAGAAGGACAGGATCTCTCTATATGAACACTGAAGCTTTCTTT. As protein: CASRRTGSLYMNTEAFF.

The V call is TRBV11-3, the J call TRBJ1-2, with TRBD1 matching over 7 bases. The length of the CDR3 is 13 residues. V dropped 5 bases and J dropped 4; count of bases not matched to a gene: 4. Germline CDR1 SGHNT, CDR2 YENEEA. The CDR3 region has the DNA TGTGCCAGCAGCCCGACAGGGATCTATGGCTACACCTTC. It specifies CASSPTGIYGYTF.

This clone was found a few times. This chain connects TRBV4-2 to TRBJ1-3, with D hard to call. The CDR3 runs 10 residues. V gave up 6 bases and J gave up 11 bases, with 8 bases separating them. Germline CDR1 LGHNA, CDR2 YNFKEQ. CDR3 amino acids: CASSPPAIYF. The CDR3 DNA follows: TGTGCCAGCAGTCCCCCGGCCATATATTTT.

V is TRBV19 and J is TRBJ1-5, with no clear D. In germline, CDR1 is LNHDA, CDR2 SQIVND (reference sequence). V dropped 5 bases and J dropped 6 bases, with 8 bases sitting between them. CDR3 size: 12 residues. For the CDR3, the DNA is TGTGCCAGTAGTGGGCAATTTCAGCCCCAGCATTTT. Residues: CASSGQFQPQHF.

This chain uses TRBV27 with TRBJ2-3, with TRBD1 as a possible D gene (6 bases). Germline V gives CDR1 MNHEY, CDR2 SMNVEV (reference sequence). The CDR3 is 16 amino acids. Trimming stripped 3 bases from V and 0 bases from J, with 13 bases between. The DNA for the CDR3 is TGTGCCAGCAGTTTTTACGAACAGGGTAGCACAGATACGCAGTATTTT. Translation gives CASSFYEQGSTDTQYF.